This T cell receptor (beta chain) was observed in a study of radiation and T cells in renal cell carcinoma. CDR1 and CDR2 (germline): SGHDT, YYEEEE. This CDR3 is 16 amino acids long. V lost 1 base to trimming and J lost 1 base, with 11 bases between them. A word on this clone: The antigen is undetermined.

The time point is: blood 4 weeks post-SBRT, at nephrectomy. Treatment given: 15 Gy SBRT to primary tumor, nephrectomy 4 weeks later. Study-level points and caveats: Top tumor clonotypes rose in blood 2 weeks post-radiation, then contracted. Pretreatment tumor biopsies were lacking, so baseline clonotypes are unknown.

Libraries were prepared by immunoSEQ multiplex PCR; TCRdb keeps only in-frame clonotypes and omits some of them. The table records about 77,000 clones, less than 85% of them present only once. The source is a woman in her sixties or seventies with renal cell carcinoma. The sequenced sample was blood, obtained from a patient whose treatment included radiotherapy and nephrectomy. The chain carries TRBV5-6 and TRBJ2-2; TRBD1 is a possible D gene (5 bases). CDR3 residues: CASSLKGALNTGELFF. The DNA for the CDR3 is TGTGCCAGCAGCTTGAAAGGGGCGTTGAACACCGGGGAGCTGTTTTTT.